The 30 T cell receptor beta chains below come from one sample, sequenced in a study of identical twins. TCRdb re-called the 5' RACE reads with MiXCR, one entry per CDR3 protein. Among approximately 1.8 million distinct CDR3 sequences listed, under 35% were seen once. The sequenced sample was cord blood. These receptors all come from a newborn girl in good health.

The chain uses TRBV2 and TRBJ1-1; 7 positions match TRBD1. This CDR3 contains 15 residues. Germline lookup yields CDR1 SNHLY and CDR2 FYNNEI. V lost 0 bases, J lost 7 bases, and 8 bases stayed unmatched. The CDR3 DNA sequence: TGTGCCAGCAGTGAAGCGCTTCCGAGACAGGGTGAAGCTTTCTTT. Its protein product is CASSEALPRQGEAFF.

This clonotype was detected a few times. The chain recombines TRBV28 with TRBJ2-4, with D possibly TRBD1 on 5 matching bases. The CDR3 is made up of 21 amino acids. The germline CDR1 and CDR2 sequences are MDHEN and SYDVKM. Between the trimmed V and J ends, which lost 3 bases and 3 bases, there was a span of 30 bases. The CDR3 here is CASSLLIRGQTQTTFKNIQYF. The CDR3 DNA is TGTGCCAGCAGTTTGTTGATAAGGGGTCAGACCCAAACGACGTTCAAAAACATTCAGTACTTC.

This clonotype was counted many times. The CDR3 loop is CASSLSPSRGHEQYF. The CDR3 coding sequence is TGTGCCAGCAGTTTAAGCCCTTCCAGGGGCCACGAGCAGTACTTC. The chain is built from TRBV28 and TRBJ2-7, with a tentative D call TRBD1 (6 bases). The germline V gene encodes CDR1 MDHEN and CDR2 SYDVKM. CDR3 length: 15 residues. Deletions cut 2 bases from V and 5 bases from J, with 16 bases between.

The J gene is TRBJ2-7, the V gene TRBV24-1; no definite D call. Matching the DNA end better, TRBJ2-5 makes the J call doubtful. Germline V gene sequence: CDR1 KGHDR, CDR2 SFDVKD. This CDR3 has 14 amino acids. The CDR3 reads CATSESGLGETQYF. In DNA form, the CDR3 reads TGTGCCACCAGTGAAAGTGGATTGGGGGAGACCCAGTACTTC.

The V and J genes are TRBV4-1 and TRBJ2-3; D is uncertain. Germline-derived CDR1 and CDR2 are MGHRA and YSYEKL. CDR3 length equals 15 residues. Trimming left V 4 bases short and J 1 base short, with 12 bases between. In DNA form, the CDR3 reads TGCGCCAGCAGCCCCGGACCTGAACGCACAGATACGCAGTATTTT. This codes for CASSPGPERTDTQYF.

This clonotype occurred a few times. V usage is TRBV24-1 and J usage is TRBJ1-2; 8 bases are shared with TRBD1. The trim removed 3 bases at V and 8 bases at J, leaving 7 bases unmatched. Germline assignment: CDR1 KGHDR and CDR2 SFDVKD. This CDR3 region has 14 residues. DNA of the CDR3: TGTGCCACCAGTGATCGAACAGGGGGTAAAGGCTACACCTTC. Protein: CATSDRTGGKGYTF.

Only a few counts were recorded for this clonotype. V and J are TRBV7-9 and TRBJ2-3; TRBD1 matches at 7 bases. CDR3 size: 14 residues. V lost 1 base to trimming and J lost 4 bases; unmatched junction nucleotides: 2. Germline V gene sequence: CDR1 SEHNR, CDR2 FQNEAQ (reference sequence). The CDR3 loop reads CASSLEQGSDTQYF. The CDR3 nucleotides are TGTGCCAGCAGCTTAGAACAGGGGTCAGATACGCAGTATTTT.

This rearrangement joins TRBV5-1 to TRBJ2-3; the D is unclear. Trimming stripped 0 bases from V and 5 bases from J, with 10 bases between. CDR3 size: 14 residues. The germline V gene encodes CDR1 SGHRS and CDR2 YFSETQ. CDR3 nucleotides: TGCGCCAGCAGCTTGGGGCTAACAGAAGATACGCAGTATTTT. As protein: CASSLGLTEDTQYF.

The chain couples TRBV28 to TRBJ2-7, with D perhaps TRBD2 (5 bases). Trimming removed 6 bases at V and 0 bases at J, with 18 bases between. The germline V gene has CDR1 MDHEN and CDR2 SYDVKM. The CDR3 is 16 residues long. The CDR3 here is CASSPQTGIYSYEQYF. Here the CDR3 DNA reads TGTGCCAGCAGCCCCCAAACCGGGATCTACTCCTACGAGCAGTACTTC.

J is TRBJ2-7 and V is TRBV13; 10 bases match TRBD2. Germline-derived CDR1 and CDR2 are PRHDT and FYEKMQ (reference sequence). The CDR3 is 15 residues long. V shed 0 bases, J shed 9 bases, and the junction held 8 bases outside the gene matches. The CDR3 DNA is TGTGCCAGCAGCTTAGGAGATCCTAGGACTAGCGGGCAGTACTTC. Translated, it gives CASSLGDPRTSGQYF.

The chain joins TRBV2 to TRBJ2-7; unclear D gene. Per germline, CDR1 SNHLY and CDR2 FYNNEI. V lost 1 base and J 3 bases, leaving 10 bases between the germline ends. The CDR3 totals 14 residues. The CDR3 nucleotides are TGTGCCAGCAGTGAAGTTGGCGGCCACTACGAGCAGTACTTC. Translated, it gives CASSEVGGHYEQYF.

The table lists this clonotype with a few counts. The V and J genes are TRBV6-6 and TRBJ1-5; TRBD1 matches at 7 bases. V shed 5 bases and J 2 bases; nucleotides not matched to a gene: 9. The CDR3 covers 16 residues. From germline, CDR1 is MNHNY and CDR2 SVGAGI (reference sequence). CDR3 in amino acids: CASSPPGQFGNQPQHF. CDR3 coding DNA: TGTGCCAGCAGTCCCCCGGGACAGTTTGGCAATCAGCCCCAGCATTTT.

This rearrangement joins TRBV10-3 to TRBJ2-1; 7 nucleotides match TRBD2. In germline, CDR1 is ENHRY, CDR2 SYGVKD. Unmatched junction bases numbered 9, after V lost 4 bases and J lost 0 bases. The CDR3 contains 17 residues. CDR3 DNA: TGTGCCATCAGTGGTAGGACTAGGACCCGCTCCTACAATGAGCAGTTCTTC. It yields the protein CAISGRTRTRSYNEQFF.

In DNA form, the CDR3 reads TGCAGTGCTGGGATTGCCGGGACTAGGGGATATGAGCAGTTCTTC. Its translation: CSAGIAGTRGYEQFF. The chain employs TRBV20-1 and TRBJ2-1, with 8 bases aligning to TRBD2. Germline CDR1 DFQATT, CDR2 SNEGSKA (reference sequence). CDR3 length: 15 residues. The V segment lost 5 bases and the J segment 8 bases; nucleotides outside the gene matches: 14.

The chain carries TRBV5-1 and TRBJ2-3, with TRBD2 matching over 7 bases. The CDR3 extends over 14 amino acids. With V trimmed by 1 base and J by 9 bases, 8 bases remained unmatched. Germline-derived CDR1 and CDR2 are SGHRS and YFSETQ. This CDR3 is CASSLPYSRGTQYF. The CDR3 DNA is TGCGCCAGCAGCTTGCCCTACTCGCGGGGGACGCAGTATTTT.

This clonotype appeared a few times. The chain employs TRBV2 and TRBJ2-5, with 7 nucleotides matching TRBD1. CDR3 size: 17 residues. The germline CDR1 and CDR2 sequences are SNHLY and FYNNEI. J was trimmed by 2 bases and V by 7 bases; bases with no gene match: 16. As DNA, the CDR3 is TGTGCCAGCAAGAGGAGAGGGACAGTGACCCCTCAAGAGACCCAGTACTTC. This gives the protein CASKRRGTVTPQETQYF. Filled out from reference TRBV2 and TRBJ2-5, the complete variable domain reads EPEVTQTPSHQVTQMGQEVILRCVPISNHLYFYWYRQILGQKVEFLVSFYNNEISEKSEIFDDQFSVERPDGSNFTLKIRSTKLEDSAMYFCASKRRGTVTPQETQYFGPGTRLLVL.

This clonotype appeared a few times. The chain joins TRBV28 to TRBJ2-5; perhaps TRBD2 as D (6 bases). The CDR3 runs 15 residues. Germline CDR1 and CDR2: MDHEN and SYDVKM. V lost 5 bases and J lost 1, with 14 bases in between. The CDR3 nucleotides read TGTGCCAGCAGTCCCAGTGGGACTCCCCAAGAGACCCAGTACTTC. Its translation: CASSPSGTPQETQYF. The entire variable domain, with the rest obtained from reference TRBV28 and TRBJ2-5, is as follows: DVKVTQSSRYLVKRTGEKVFLECVQDMDHENMFWYRQDPGLGLRLIYFSYDVKMKEKGDIPEGYSVSREKKERFSLILESASTNQTSMYLCASSPSGTPQETQYFGPGTRLLVL.

V usage is TRBV6-5 and J usage is TRBJ2-4; D is undetermined. The CDR3 has 11 amino acids. V lost 4 bases and J 13 bases, leaving 11 bases between the germline ends. From germline, CDR1 is MNHEY and CDR2 SVGAGI. CDR3 coding DNA: TGTGCCAGCAGTTCCCGTTATAGGCAGTACTTC. Its translation is CASSSRYRQYF.

The chain combines TRBV12-3 or TRBV12-4 with TRBJ2-1; D gene unclear. V lost 8 bases and J 5 bases, leaving 7 bases between the germline ends. CDR3 size: 11 residues. CDR3 sequence: CASAQNNEQFF. CDR3 sequence (DNA): TGTGCCAGCGCTCAAAACAATGAGCAGTTCTTC.

The genes are TRBV25-1 and TRBJ2-2, with a weak D call TRBD1 (5 bases). This CDR3 is built from 14 residues. The germline gives CDR1 MGHDK, CDR2 SYGVNS. V was shortened by 0 bases and J by 8 bases, with 10 bases between the two germline ends. CDR3 nucleotide sequence: TGTGCCAGCAGTGAATATAAAAGGGGAGGGGAGCTGTTTTTT. Its translation is CASSEYKRGGELFF.

A few counts support this clonotype. This chain links TRBV10-3 with TRBJ1-2; 9 bases are a match to TRBD1. Unmatched junction bases numbered 3, after V lost 4 bases and J lost 6 bases. This CDR3 has 13 amino acids. Germline V gives CDR1 ENHRY, CDR2 SYGVKD. CDR3 in amino acids: CAISGQGEHGYTF. CDR3 in DNA: TGTGCCATCAGTGGACAGGGGGAGCATGGCTACACCTTC.

The J gene is TRBJ2-3, the V gene TRBV20-1, with D perhaps matching TRBD1 (5 bases). The germline V and J ends were trimmed by 3 bases and 1 base, with 20 bases remaining between them. The CDR3 totals 17 residues. The V gene's germline CDR1 is DFQATT and CDR2 SNEGSKA (reference sequence). CDR3 sequence: CSARGRPTKGGTDTQYF. The CDR3 nucleotides read TGCAGTGCTAGGGGGCGACCGACCAAAGGAGGCACAGATACGCAGTATTTT.

In its sample, this clonotype was seen a few times. The CDR3 loop reads CSVEDPREDRGMSYNEQYF. DNA of the CDR3: TGCAGCGTTGAAGACCCGCGGGAGGACAGGGGGATGTCCTACAATGAGCAGTACTTC. The gene calls are TRBV29-1 and TRBJ2-1, with TRBD1 matching over 10 bases. The DNA matches TRBJ2-7 better at its end, which makes the J call doubtful. Germline loops: CDR1 SQVTM, CDR2 ANQGSEA. This CDR3 comprises 19 residues.

This clonotype was detected only a few times. The chain uses TRBV5-1 and TRBJ2-5; a possible D gene is TRBD1 (5 bases). V was pared by 3 bases and J by 2 bases, with 14 bases between. There are 15 residues in the CDR3. Germline values: CDR1 SGHRS, CDR2 YFSETQ. As DNA, the CDR3 is TGCGCCAGCAGCTCAGGGTGGAGCCAACAAGAGACCCAGTACTTC. It yields the protein CASSSGWSQQETQYF.

This clonotype was picked up a small number of times. This chain uses TRBV20-1 with TRBJ1-4; D unclear. The CDR3 covers 11 residues. The V end was cut by 3 bases, the J end by 10 bases, with 9 bases between. Germline loops: CDR1 DFQATT, CDR2 SNEGSKA (reference sequence). The CDR3 DNA follows: TGCAGTGCTAGGGGGTTGGGAAAACTGTTTTTT. It yields the protein CSARGLGKLFF.

This clonotype was found once. One end of the junction does not line up with germline, which may come from a read error. This chain connects TRBV20-1 to TRBJ2-3, with D possibly being TRBD2 (6 bases). Germline-derived CDR1 and CDR2 are DFQATT and SNEGSKA (reference sequence). The CDR3 is 13 amino acids. The CDR3 DNA sequence: TGCGGTGCTAGGAGGGCGGCACTTGTTACGCAGTATTTT. It is translated as CGARRAALVTQYF.

The chain recombines TRBV7-2 with TRBJ2-2, with 10 bases identical to TRBD2. Per the germline V gene, CDR1 is SGHTA and CDR2 is FQGNSA. This CDR3 comprises 17 residues. V lost 2 bases, J lost 6 bases, and 9 bases stayed unmatched. CDR3 in amino acids: CASSLRPSGSRSGELFF. The CDR3 DNA follows: TGTGCCAGCAGCTTAAGGCCTAGCGGGAGTCGGTCCGGGGAGCTGTTTTTT. The full variable domain, rest sourced from reference TRBV7-2 and TRBJ2-2, is GAGVSQSPSNKVTEKGKDVELRCDPISGHTALYWYRQSLGQGLEFLIYFQGNSAPDKSGLPSDRFSAERTGGSVSTLTIQRTQQEDSAVYLCASSLRPSGSRSGELFFGEGSRLTVL.

This clonotype was seen a handful of times. The V and J genes are TRBV28 and TRBJ2-4; 8 bases agree with TRBD1. The junction had 7 bases not matched to a gene; V was cut back by 5 bases and J by 1 base. This CDR3 is built from 16 residues. Germline V gene lookup returns CDR1 MDHEN and CDR2 SYDVKM. CDR3 sequence: CASSEHRGEAKNIQYF. CDR3 bases: TGTGCCAGCAGTGAGCACAGGGGGGAGGCCAAAAACATTCAGTACTTC. Variable domain in full (rest from reference TRBV28 and TRBJ2-4): DVKVTQSSRYLVKRTGEKVFLECVQDMDHENMFWYRQDPGLGLRLIYFSYDVKMKEKGDIPEGYSVSREKKERFSLILESASTNQTSMYLCASSEHRGEAKNIQYFGAGTRLSVL.

CDR3 nucleotides: TGTGCCACCAACGAACAGGGATCCGCCGGGGAGCTGTTTTTT. Translating it yields CATNEQGSAGELFF. The chain recombines TRBV2 with TRBJ2-2, with a tentative D call TRBD1 (6 bases). Deletions cut 10 bases from V and 6 bases from J, with 18 bases between. There are 14 residues in the CDR3. From germline, CDR1 is SNHLY and CDR2 FYNNEI.

In this sample, this clonotype turned up many times. The chain is built from TRBV12-5 and TRBJ2-5, with D tentatively TRBD2 (5 bases). The germline CDR1 and CDR2 sequences are LGHNT and FRNRAP. The CDR3 totals 18 residues. Trimming shortened V by 0 bases and J by 5 bases, and 22 bases separated the two germline ends. The CDR3 bases are TGTGCTAGTGGTTTGGTACCCCTGGTCCCACGGGGAAATGAGACCCAGTACTTC. Translated, it gives CASGLVPLVPRGNETQYF.